Presented here are 14 T cell receptor beta chains from one specimen sequenced in a study of a mutant IDH1 vaccine in newly diagnosed glioma. Their cognate antigens are unknown. Time point in this sample: week 5, during vaccination. Mutant IDH1 20-mer peptide, at 300 ug, made up each vaccine dose, with topical imiquimod. Profiled with immunoSEQ multiplex PCR; TCRdb holds only in-frame clones, not every one. The sample shows about 36,000 clones, roughly four fifths of them seen only once. Source: PBMCs, taken from a glioma patient whose treatment included an IDH1 peptide vaccine. These receptors came from a man aged 45-65 years with glioma.

This chain uses TRBV5-6 with TRBJ1-6; D not certain. This CDR3 is 16 amino acids long. CDR1 and CDR2 from the germline V gene are SGHDT and YYEEEE. Trimming left V 0 bases short and J 9 bases short, with 16 bases between. The CDR3 region is CASSLAPSQVGSPLHF. The CDR3 bases are TGTGCCAGCAGCTTGGCCCCGTCTCAAGTCGGTTCACCCCTCCACTTT.

The gene calls are TRBV6-5 and TRBJ1-2, with a possible D match to TRBD1 (5 bases). Deletions cut 5 bases from V and 3 bases from J, with 7 bases between. CDR3 length: 12 amino acids. Looked up from germline, CDR1 is MNHEY and CDR2 is SVGAGI. The CDR3 DNA reads as TGTGCCAGCAGTGGGGGGGACTATGGCTACACCTTC. It yields the protein CASSGGDYGYTF.

Only a few counts were recorded for this clone. This chain links TRBV9 with TRBJ2-5; D may be TRBD2 (6 bases). Germline V gene lookup returns CDR1 SGDLS and CDR2 YYNGEE. The V end lost 6 bases, the J end lost 5 bases, and 20 bases lay between the germline ends. There are 15 residues in the CDR3. The CDR3 sequence is CASTPRITGGETQYF. Here the CDR3 DNA reads TGTGCCAGCACCCCTAGGATCACAGGAGGGGAGACCCAGTACTTC.

The V call is TRBV5-4, the J call TRBJ2-6; 7 nucleotides align to TRBD1. Losses at the gene ends were 5 bases for V and 0 bases for J; bases not matched to a gene: 5. The V gene's germline CDR1 is SGHNT and CDR2 YYREEE (reference sequence). CDR3 size: 16 residues. CDR3 nucleotide sequence: TGTGCCAGCAGAAGACAGGGCTACTCTGGGGCCAACGTCCTGACTTTC. It specifies CASRRQGYSGANVLTF.

This chain links TRBV13 with TRBJ2-7; TRBD1 matches 12 bases. V shed 2 bases, J shed 6 bases, and the junction held 5 bases outside the gene matches. The germline V gene encodes CDR1 PRHDT and CDR2 FYEKMQ (reference sequence). The CDR3 has 15 amino acids. This CDR3 reads CASSLTGQGALEQYF. The CDR3 nucleotides read TGTGCCAGCAGCTTAACGGGACAGGGGGCACTCGAGCAGTACTTC.

The chain combines TRBV6-1 with TRBJ2-7; TRBD1 aligns across 7 bases. The ends lost 6 bases at V and 1 base at J; junction bases unmatched: 6. CDR1 and CDR2 (germline): MNHNS, SASEGT. CDR3 length: 14 residues. The CDR3 DNA follows: TGTGCCAGCAGGCCGGGACAGCAATCCTACGAGCAGTACTTC. This gives the protein CASRPGQQSYEQYF.

This sequence joins TRBV2 and TRBJ1-1; D is uncertain. Germline V lookup: CDR1 SNHLY, CDR2 FYNNEI. The length of the CDR3 is 11 residues. The ends were cut back, 4 bases at V and 10 bases at J, with 10 bases in the middle. The CDR3 DNA reads TGTGCCAGCAGTGCCGGCATCGGAGCTTTCTTT. It encodes CASSAGIGAFF.

J is TRBJ2-3 and V is TRBV5-1; the D is unclear. CDR1 SGHRS and CDR2 YFSETQ come from the germline V gene. V lost 0 bases, J lost 0 bases, and 8 bases lay in between. This CDR3 comprises 15 residues. CDR3 in DNA: TGCGCCAGCAGCTTGGCGTTTAAAAGCACAGATACGCAGTATTTT. Its translation: CASSLAFKSTDTQYF.

The rearrangement uses TRBV7-9 and TRBJ1-1; the D is unclear. V lost 6 bases and J lost 7, with 9 bases in between. The length of the CDR3 is 11 residues. Germline lookup yields CDR1 SEHNR and CDR2 FQNEAQ (reference sequence). CDR3 in DNA: TGTGCCAGCAGTCGGGATTTTGAAGCTTTCTTT. It codes for CASSRDFEAFF. Full variable domain (missing parts from reference TRBV7-9 and TRBJ1-1): DTGVSQNPRHKITKRGQNVTFRCDPISEHNRLYWYRQTLGQGPEFLTYFQNEAQLEKSRLLSDRFSAERPKGSFSTLEIQRTEQGDSAMYLCASSRDFEAFFGQGTRLTVV.

The chain recombines TRBV10-3 with TRBJ2-1; 10 positions agree with TRBD1. This CDR3 comprises 15 residues. Germline loops: CDR1 ENHRY, CDR2 SYGVKD. V shed 4 bases, J shed 0 bases, and the junction held 0 bases outside the gene matches. CDR3 coding DNA: TGTGCCATCAGTGGGGACAGGGGCTCCTACAATGAGCAGTTCTTC. Translated, it gives CAISGDRGSYNEQFF.

The genes are TRBV4-3 and TRBJ2-2; D not certain. The CDR3 extends over 15 amino acids. CDR1 and CDR2 from the germline V gene are LGHNA and YSLEER. Trimming cost V 0 bases and J 2 bases, with 7 bases left between them. CDR3 sequence reads: CASSQDPRNTGELFF. The DNA for the CDR3 is TGCGCCAGCAGCCAAGACCCGAGAAACACCGGGGAGCTGTTTTTT.

The chain couples TRBV5-3 to TRBJ2-7; maybe TRBD2 (6 bases). TRBV5-3 is an ORF, and what it does is uncertain. Trimming shortened V by 10 bases and J by 0 bases, and 14 bases separated the two germline ends. The CDR3 has 13 residues. CDR3 in amino acids: CAARGLLSYEQYF. DNA for the CDR3: TGTGCCGCCCGGGGGTTACTCTCCTACGAGCAGTACTTC.

This clone was seen just once. V gene TRBV9 combines with J gene TRBJ2-3, with 9 bases fitting TRBD2. Germline lookup yields CDR1 SGDLS and CDR2 YYNGEE. The CDR3 consists of 17 residues. The V segment lost 5 bases and the J segment 1 base; nucleotides outside the gene matches: 11. CDR3 DNA sequence: TGTGCCAGCAGTCCTATAGGGAGCGGGGGGCGCACAGATACGCAGTATTTT. Translation: CASSPIGSGGRTDTQYF.

The J gene is TRBJ1-2, the V gene TRBV5-4; 9 positions agree with TRBD1. CDR1 and CDR2 from the germline V gene are SGHNT and YYREEE (reference sequence). The V and J ends lost 4 bases and 4 bases, in that order; junction bases with no gene match: 2. This CDR3 is 13 amino acids long. The CDR3 spells CASSADRGYGYTF. The CDR3, as DNA: TGTGCCAGCAGCGCGGACAGGGGCTATGGCTACACCTTC.